The following is a T cell receptor beta chain sequence with its context. Its target is unknown. PCR was performed a second time for about 6 to 12 cycles using a sample-barcoded 5' primer and a J-beta primer mix. TCRdb passed the 5' RACE reads through MiXCR, listing each CDR3 protein once. Altogether roughly 720,000 distinct CDR3 sequences are present, roughly 50% being singletons, with the ten largest covering under 50%. The sample originates from a study of blood T cells in healthy people across ages. Study in general: Capture by template switching was about one barcoded beta molecule per two T cells.

Notes on the study in general: Unknown CMV status may confound age-related changes in expanded clones.

What was sequenced was blood. The sequence derives from a man older than 75 in good health.

The CDR3 spells CASRRGQGDYGYTF. The DNA of the CDR3 is TGTGCCAGCAGGCGGGGACAGGGGGACTATGGCTACACCTTC. V gene TRBV6-6 combines with J gene TRBJ1-2, with 11 positions matching TRBD1. The CDR3 runs 14 residues. V was clipped by 6 bases and J by 3 bases; unmatched bases: 3. The germline CDR1 and CDR2 sequences are MNHNY and SVGAGI (reference sequence).